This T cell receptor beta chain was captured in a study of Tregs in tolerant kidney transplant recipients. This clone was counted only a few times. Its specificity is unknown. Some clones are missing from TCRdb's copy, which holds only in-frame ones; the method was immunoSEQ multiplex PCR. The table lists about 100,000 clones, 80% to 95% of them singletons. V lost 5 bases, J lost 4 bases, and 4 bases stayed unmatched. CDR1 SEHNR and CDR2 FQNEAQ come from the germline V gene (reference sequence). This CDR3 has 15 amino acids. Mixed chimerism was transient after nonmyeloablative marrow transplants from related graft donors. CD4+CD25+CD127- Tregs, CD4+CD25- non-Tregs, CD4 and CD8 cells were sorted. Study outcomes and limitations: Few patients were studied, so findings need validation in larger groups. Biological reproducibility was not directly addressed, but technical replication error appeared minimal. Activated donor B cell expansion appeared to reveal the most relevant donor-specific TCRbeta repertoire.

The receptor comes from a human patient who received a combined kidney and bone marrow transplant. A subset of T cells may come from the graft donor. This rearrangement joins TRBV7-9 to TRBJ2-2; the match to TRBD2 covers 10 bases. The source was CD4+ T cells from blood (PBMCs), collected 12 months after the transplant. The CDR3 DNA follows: TGTGCCAGCAGCCGGACTAGCGGAGCCACCGGGGAGCTGTTTTTT. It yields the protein CASSRTSGATGELFF. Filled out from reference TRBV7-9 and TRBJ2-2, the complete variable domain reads DTGVSQNPRHKITKRGQNVTFRCDPISEHNRLYWYRQTLGQGPEFLTYFQNEAQLEKSRLLSDRFSAERPKGSFSTLEIQRTEQGDSAMYLCASSRTSGATGELFFGEGSRLTVL.